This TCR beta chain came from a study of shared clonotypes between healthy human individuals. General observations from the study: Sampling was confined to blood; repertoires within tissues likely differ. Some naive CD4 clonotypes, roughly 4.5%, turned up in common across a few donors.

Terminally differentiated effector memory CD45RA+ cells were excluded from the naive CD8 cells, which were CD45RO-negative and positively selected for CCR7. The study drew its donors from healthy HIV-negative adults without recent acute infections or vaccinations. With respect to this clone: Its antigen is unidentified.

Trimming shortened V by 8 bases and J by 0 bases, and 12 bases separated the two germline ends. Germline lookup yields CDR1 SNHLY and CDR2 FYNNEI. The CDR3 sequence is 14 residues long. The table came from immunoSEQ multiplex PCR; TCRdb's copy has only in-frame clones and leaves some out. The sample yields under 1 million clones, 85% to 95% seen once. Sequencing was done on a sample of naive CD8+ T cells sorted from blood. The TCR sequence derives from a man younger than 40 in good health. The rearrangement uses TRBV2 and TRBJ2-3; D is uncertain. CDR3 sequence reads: CASGSEISTDTQYF. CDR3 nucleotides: TGTGCCAGCGGGTCGGAAATTAGCACAGATACGCAGTATTTT.